The 9 T cell receptor beta chains listed next were all sequenced from one sample in a study of cytomegalovirus exposure and HLA in healthy donors. Primers for the PCR totalled 60 Vbeta and 13 Jbeta. Sequenced by immunoSEQ multiplex PCR; TCRdb stores in-frame clones only, minus some. The sample lists 150,000 to 200,000 clones, 60% to 80% seen once, with approximately 0.89% in the top ten. Material for sequencing was PBMCs. These receptors were obtained from a woman in her forties or fifties in good health and CMV-seropositive.

The rearrangement uses TRBV5-6 and TRBJ2-1, with 9 bases aligning to TRBD2. There are 16 residues in the CDR3. From germline, CDR1 is SGHDT and CDR2 YYEEEE. J was trimmed by 0 bases and V by 2 bases; bases with no gene match: 3. For the CDR3, the DNA is TGTGCCAGCAGCTTTGCGGGGGGGTACTCCTACAATGAGCAGTTCTTC. Encoded protein: CASSFAGGYSYNEQFF.

The V gene is TRBV7-9, the J gene TRBJ1-1, with D maybe TRBD1 (5 bases). The V and J ends lost 7 bases and 2 bases respectively, with 14 bases between them. The CDR3 length is 14 residues. Looked up from germline, CDR1 is SEHNR and CDR2 is FQNEAQ (reference sequence). CDR3 sequence (DNA): TGTGCCAGCACTCCCCTCGGGACTAACACTGAAGCTTTCTTT. This encodes CASTPLGTNTEAFF.

The chain recombines TRBV28 with TRBJ1-2; 8 bases fit TRBD1. Germline V gives CDR1 MDHEN, CDR2 SYDVKM. The CDR3 length is 16 residues. With V trimmed by 2 bases and J by 6 bases, 11 bases remained unmatched. CDR3 DNA: TGTGCCAGCAGTTTACAGGGGGCTGCGGGCACGAATGGCTACACCTTC. This encodes CASSLQGAAGTNGYTF.

The V call is TRBV29-1, the J call TRBJ1-1; TRBD1 agrees at 8 bases. This CDR3 is 14 amino acids long. J lost 0 bases, V lost 7 bases, and 7 bases had no gene match. Germline V gives CDR1 SQVTM, CDR2 ANQGSEA. The CDR3 sequence: CSALGGQVNTEAFF. CDR3 bases: TGCAGCGCCTTAGGGGGACAGGTGAACACTGAAGCTTTCTTT.

This clone appeared a single time. The rearrangement uses TRBV4-1 and TRBJ2-1; the match to TRBD2 covers 9 bases. The V gene end was trimmed by 0 bases and the J gene end by 14 bases; junction bases not matched to a gene: 8. The V gene's germline CDR1 is MGHRA and CDR2 YSYEKL. The CDR3 runs to 14 residues. CDR3 coding DNA: TGCGCCAGCAGCCAAGATGGGGCGGGAGGGCTTAAGTTCTTC. Translation: CASSQDGAGGLKFF.

This chain joins TRBV18 and TRBJ2-3; TRBD1 aligns across 11 bases. Germline CDR1 reads KGHSH; CDR2 reads LQKENI. Trimming at V came to 5 bases and at J to 2 bases, leaving 6 bases not matched to a gene. This CDR3 contains 16 residues. CDR3 sequence (DNA): TGTGCCAGCTCAGGACAGGGGGCTGATCTCACAGATACGCAGTATTTT. Protein product: CASSGQGADLTDTQYF.

The gene calls are TRBV6-6 and TRBJ2-1; D call uncertain. Germline V CDR1 and CDR2: MNHNY, SVGAGI (reference sequence). Trimming cost V 5 bases and J 7 bases, with 6 bases left between them. The length of the CDR3 is 11 residues. CDR3 nucleotide sequence: TGTGCCAGCAGTAAGGAGAATGAGCAGTTCTTC. Translated: CASSKENEQFF.

Only a few counts were recorded for this clone. V is TRBV7-9 and J is TRBJ2-7, with 10 positions matching TRBD2. Trimming at V came to 8 bases and at J to 2 bases, leaving 3 bases not matched to a gene. The length of the CDR3 is 13 residues. The germline V gene encodes CDR1 SEHNR and CDR2 FQNEAQ (reference sequence). CDR3 DNA: TGTGCCAGCGGGAGCGGGAGGGCCTACGAGCAGTACTTC. Translated, it gives CASGSGRAYEQYF.

This clone was counted between two and nine times. The V gene is TRBV27, the J gene TRBJ2-1; 9 nucleotides agree with TRBD2. The CDR3 sequence is 17 residues long. Germline lookup yields CDR1 MNHEY and CDR2 SMNVEV (reference sequence). The J segment lost 7 bases and the V segment lost 0 bases, leaving 10 bases of the junction unmatched. CDR3 in amino acids: CASSLSFLAGGRNEQFF. CDR3 nucleotides: TGTGCCAGCAGTTTATCGTTCCTGGCGGGAGGGCGAAATGAGCAGTTCTTC.